This TCR beta chain originates from a study of cytomegalovirus exposure and HLA in healthy donors. This CDR3 region has 16 residues. The primer mix had 60 Vbeta and 13 Jbeta primers. Data came from immunoSEQ multiplex PCR; TCRdb stores just in-frame clones and leaves some out. The table shows 110,000 to 150,000 clones, with about 10% occurring only once. The sample consisted of PBMCs. The V gene is TRBV21-1, the J gene TRBJ2-1; TRBD1 is the table's D call, not checked against the DNA. TRBV21-1 is deemed a pseudogene. The sequence came from a man over 45 in good health and CMV-seronegative. Written as DNA, the CDR3 is TGTGCCAGCAGCAAAGGGGCAAACGACATCGACAATGAGCAGTTCTTC. Translating it yields CASSKGANDIDNEQFF.